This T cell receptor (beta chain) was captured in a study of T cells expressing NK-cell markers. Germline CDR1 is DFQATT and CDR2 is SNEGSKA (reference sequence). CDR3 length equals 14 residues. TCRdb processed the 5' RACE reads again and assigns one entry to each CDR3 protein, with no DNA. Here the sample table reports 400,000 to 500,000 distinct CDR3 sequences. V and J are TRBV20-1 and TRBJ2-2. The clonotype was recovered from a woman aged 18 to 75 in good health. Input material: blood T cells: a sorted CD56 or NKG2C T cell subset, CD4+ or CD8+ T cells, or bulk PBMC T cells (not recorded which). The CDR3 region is CSARVAGITGELFF.